This T cell receptor beta chain appears in the sequencing data of a study of siplizumab effects on memory and regulatory T cells. General study results and limits: Unstimulated subsets contained matches for only a minor fraction of alloreactive clones. Siplizumab gave mappable alloreactive CD4+ clones an average Treg-derived fraction of about 72%, against around 30% in controls. The apparent diversity of naive T cells exceeded that of memory cells, and naive T cells seemed to make a major contribution to the alloresponse. Siplizumab produced a significant drop in alloreactive sequences attributable to unstimulated CD4+ memory cells.

TCRdb's table, derived via immunoSEQ multiplex PCR, lists solely in-frame clones and lacks some. The sample consists of more than 95,000 clones, about 93% of them appearing once. V gave up 6 bases and J gave up 9 bases; unmatched junction bases: 11. CDR3 length: 15 residues. CDR1 is SGHNT, CDR2 YENEEA, per germline. With regard to this clone: Its antigen is undetermined.

Material: CD4+ T cells sorted from blood. The chain uses TRBV11-3 and TRBJ2-1; 10 bases align to TRBD2. This clonotype was obtained from a human donor in good health. The CDR3 DNA is TGTGCCAGCAGTCACACTAGCGGGATGGTGAGTGAGCAGTTCTTC. Its translation is CASSHTSGMVSEQFF.